This T cell receptor beta chain was profiled in a study of blood T cell repertoires in COVID-19. As for the study in general: T cells, B-cell-depleted T cells, or PBMCs supplied cDNA or gDNA.

The CDR3 contains 15 residues. Between the trimmed V and J ends, which lost 2 bases and 10 bases, there was a span of 20 bases. CDR1 and CDR2 (germline): KGHSH, LQKENI. Clones were read by immunoSEQ multiplex PCR, and TCRdb kept only the in-frame ones, dropping some. The sample consists of around 620,000 clones, 70% to 90% of them appearing once. The sequenced sample consisted of peripheral blood. This sequence joins TRBV18 and TRBJ1-1, with a weak D call TRBD1 (5 bases). The sequence was collected from a woman aged 18-29 years with acute or convalescent COVID-19. This CDR3 is CASSPGADLRGRAFF. The CDR3 DNA follows: TGTGCCAGCTCACCAGGGGCCGACCTGCGGGGACGAGCTTTCTTT.